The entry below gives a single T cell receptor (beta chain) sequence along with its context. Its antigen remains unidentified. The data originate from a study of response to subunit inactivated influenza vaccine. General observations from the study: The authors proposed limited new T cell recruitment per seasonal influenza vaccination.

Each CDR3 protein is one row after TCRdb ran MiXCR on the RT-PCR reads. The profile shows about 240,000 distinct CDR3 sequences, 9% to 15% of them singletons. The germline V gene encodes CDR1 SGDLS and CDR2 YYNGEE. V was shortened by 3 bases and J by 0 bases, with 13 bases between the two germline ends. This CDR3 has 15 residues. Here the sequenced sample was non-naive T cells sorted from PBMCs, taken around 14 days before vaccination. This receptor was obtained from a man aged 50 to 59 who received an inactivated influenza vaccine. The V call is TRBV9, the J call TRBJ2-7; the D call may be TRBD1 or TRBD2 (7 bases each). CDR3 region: CASSGGGQSSYEQYF. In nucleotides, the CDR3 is TGTGCCAGCAGCGGCGGGGGACAGAGCTCCTACGAGCAGTACTTC.